This is a list of T cell receptor beta chains from one sample in a study of CD8+ T cells in alopecia areata. Measured with immunoSEQ multiplex PCR; TCRdb has only the in-frame clones, and not every one. This sample has 170,000 or so clones; roughly 64% occur once, and the top ten carry over 10%. The sample in question was CD8+ T cells sorted from blood, obtained at week 24, from a patient treated with tofacitinib. These receptors all come from a human donor with alopecia areata. CDR3s include the opening cysteine and the closing phenylalanine or tryptophan. D genes are given only for firm matches. Only part of the rows carry a size: once, few, many, or a class if the clone is expanded.

V gene: TRBV5-8; J gene: TRBJ1-4; D gene: -; clone size: -; CDR3 protein: CASSLVDEKLFF; CDR3 DNA: TGTGCCAGCAGCTTGGTGGATGAAAAACTGTTTTTT
V gene: TRBV13; J gene: TRBJ1-2; D gene: -; clone size: few; CDR3 protein: CASSFGGYSYGYTF; CDR3 DNA: TGTGCCAGCAGCTTTGGGGGGTACAGCTATGGCTACACCTTC
V gene: TRBV5-4; J gene: TRBJ2-1; D gene: -; clone size: -; CDR3 protein: CASSLAPYNEQFF; CDR3 DNA: TGTGCCAGCAGCTTGGCCCCCTACAATGAGCAGTTCTTC
V gene: TRBV5-4; J gene: TRBJ1-2; D gene: -; clone size: -; CDR3 protein: CASSDNWYGYTF; CDR3 DNA: TGTGCCAGCAGCGACAATTGGTATGGCTACACCTTC
V gene: TRBV9; J gene: TRBJ2-5; D gene: -; clone size: -; CDR3 protein: CASSVEAPETQYF; CDR3 DNA: TGTGCCAGCAGCGTAGAAGCCCCGGAGACCCAGTACTTC
V gene: TRBV7-9; J gene: TRBJ2-2; D gene: -; clone size: -; CDR3 protein: CASSLAPATGELFF; CDR3 DNA: TGTGCCAGCAGCTTAGCTCCGGCCACCGGGGAGCTGTTTTTT
V gene: TRBV13; J gene: TRBJ1-2; D gene: -; clone size: few; CDR3 protein: CASSLGRTPAGYTF; CDR3 DNA: TGTGCCAGCAGCTTAGGCCGGACTCCGGCGGGCTACACCTTC
V gene: TRBV4-1; J gene: TRBJ1-2; D gene: -; clone size: once; CDR3 protein: CASNHGSFNYGYTF; CDR3 DNA: TGCGCCAGCAACCACGGGAGTTTTAACTATGGCTACACCTTC
V gene: TRBV2; J gene: TRBJ2-1; D gene: -; clone size: few; CDR3 protein: CAGIPRDTPEQFF; CDR3 DNA: TGTGCCGGCATCCCACGAGACACGCCGGAGCAGTTCTTC
V gene: TRBV9; J gene: TRBJ2-3; D gene: -; clone size: -; CDR3 protein: CASSHRADTQYF; CDR3 DNA: TGTGCCAGCTCACATAGGGCAGATACGCAGTATTTT
V gene: TRBV5-1; J gene: TRBJ1-2; D gene: -; clone size: -; CDR3 protein: CASSLGDYGYTF; CDR3 DNA: TGCGCCAGCAGCTTGGGGGACTATGGCTACACCTTC
V gene: TRBV30; J gene: TRBJ2-7; D gene: -; clone size: few; CDR3 protein: CAWRGRGSYEQYF; CDR3 DNA: TGTGCCTGGAGGGGCAGGGGATCCTACGAGCAGTACTTC
V gene: TRBV5-1; J gene: TRBJ1-2; D gene: TRBD1; clone size: once; CDR3 protein: CASSLQGPGYTF; CDR3 DNA: TGCGCCAGCAGCCTACAGGGGCCGGGCTACACCTTC
V gene: TRBV19; J gene: TRBJ1-5; D gene: TRBD1; clone size: -; CDR3 protein: CASSIDPTGRSNQPQHF; CDR3 DNA: TGTGCCAGTAGTATAGACCCGACAGGGAGGAGCAATCAGCCCCAGCATTTT
V gene: TRBV7-3; J gene: TRBJ2-7; D gene: -; clone size: -; CDR3 protein: CASSPSYRDEQYF; CDR3 DNA: TGTGCCAGCAGCCCCTCCTACAGGGACGAGCAGTACTTC
V gene: TRBV1; J gene: TRBJ1-5; D gene: -; clone size: -; CDR3 protein: CTSSLRGGAGYQPQHF; CDR3 DNA: TGCACCAGCAGCCTTAGGGGGGGCGCAGGGTATCAGCCCCAGCATTTT
V gene: TRBV20-1; J gene: TRBJ1-5; D gene: TRBD1; clone size: -; CDR3 protein: CPGQSNQPQHF; CDR3 DNA: TGCCCGGGACAGAGCAATCAGCCCCAGCATTTT
V gene: TRBV29-1; J gene: TRBJ1-1; D gene: -; clone size: -; CDR3 protein: CSAGQLGHVNTEAFF; CDR3 DNA: TGCAGCGCCGGACAACTCGGACACGTGAACACTGAAGCTTTCTTT
V gene: TRBV7-6; J gene: TRBJ2-1; D gene: -; clone size: -; CDR3 protein: CASSPALASSYNEQFF; CDR3 DNA: TGTGCCAGCAGCCCAGCCCTAGCCAGCTCCTACAATGAGCAGTTCTTC